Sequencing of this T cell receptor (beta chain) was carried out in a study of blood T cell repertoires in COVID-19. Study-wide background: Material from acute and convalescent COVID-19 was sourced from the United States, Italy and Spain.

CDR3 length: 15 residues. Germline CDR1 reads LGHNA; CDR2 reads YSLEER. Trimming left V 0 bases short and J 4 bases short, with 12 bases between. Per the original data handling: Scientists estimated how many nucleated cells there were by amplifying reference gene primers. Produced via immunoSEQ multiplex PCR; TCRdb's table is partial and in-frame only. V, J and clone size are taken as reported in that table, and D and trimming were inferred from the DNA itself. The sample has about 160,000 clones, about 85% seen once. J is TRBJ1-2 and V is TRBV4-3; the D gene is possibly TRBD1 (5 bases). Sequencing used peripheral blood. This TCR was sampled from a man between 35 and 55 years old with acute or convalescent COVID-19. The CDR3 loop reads CASSQEGGNFYGYTF. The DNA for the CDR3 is TGCGCCAGCAGCCAAGAGGGGGGGAACTTCTATGGCTACACCTTC.